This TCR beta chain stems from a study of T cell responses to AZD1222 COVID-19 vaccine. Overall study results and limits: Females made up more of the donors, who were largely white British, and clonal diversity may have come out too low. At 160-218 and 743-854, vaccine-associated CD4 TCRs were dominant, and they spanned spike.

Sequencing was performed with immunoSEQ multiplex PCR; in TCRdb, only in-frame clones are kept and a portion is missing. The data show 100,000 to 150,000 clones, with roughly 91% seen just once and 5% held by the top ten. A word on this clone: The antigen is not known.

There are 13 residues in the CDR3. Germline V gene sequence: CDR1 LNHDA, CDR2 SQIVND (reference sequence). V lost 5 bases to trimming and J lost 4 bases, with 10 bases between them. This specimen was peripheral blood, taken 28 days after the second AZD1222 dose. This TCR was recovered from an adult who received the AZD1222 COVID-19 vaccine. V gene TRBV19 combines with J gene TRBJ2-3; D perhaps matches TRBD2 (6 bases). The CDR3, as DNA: TGTGCCAGTAGTTCCTCTAGCGCAGATACGCAGTATTTT. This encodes CASSSSSADTQYF.